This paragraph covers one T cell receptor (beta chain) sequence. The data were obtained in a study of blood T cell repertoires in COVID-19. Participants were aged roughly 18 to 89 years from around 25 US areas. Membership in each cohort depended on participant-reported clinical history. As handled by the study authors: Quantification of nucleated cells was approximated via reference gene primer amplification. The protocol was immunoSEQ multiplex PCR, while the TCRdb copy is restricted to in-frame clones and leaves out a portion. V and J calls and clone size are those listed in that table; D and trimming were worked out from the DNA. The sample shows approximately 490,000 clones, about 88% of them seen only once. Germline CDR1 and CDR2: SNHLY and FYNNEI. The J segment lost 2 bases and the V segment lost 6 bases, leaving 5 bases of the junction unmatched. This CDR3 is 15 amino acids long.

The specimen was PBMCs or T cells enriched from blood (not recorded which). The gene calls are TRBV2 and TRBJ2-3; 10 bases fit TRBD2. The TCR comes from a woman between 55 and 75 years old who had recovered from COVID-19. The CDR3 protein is CASRRLAGLTDTQYF. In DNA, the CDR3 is TGTGCCAGCAGGCGACTAGCGGGCCTCACAGATACGCAGTATTTT.